The 5 T cell receptor beta chains given below trace back to one sample, sequenced in a study of identical twins. TCRdb re-analysed the 5' RACE reads in MiXCR, keeping a single row per CDR3 protein. The sample holds approximately 680,000 distinct CDR3 sequences, about 7% seen once. A further study also used this sample, focusing on yellow fever vaccine responses in identical twins.

The sample consisted of PBMCs. Receptors originate from a woman aged 18-35 years in good health.

J is TRBJ1-3 and V is TRBV19; D remains ambiguous. Germline loops: CDR1 LNHDA, CDR2 SQIVND (reference sequence). This CDR3 has 14 residues. Trimming removed 1 base at V and 3 bases at J, with 7 bases between. In DNA form, the CDR3 reads TGTGCCAGTAGTATAGGTCAAAATGGAAACACCATATATTTT. Its protein is CASSIGQNGNTIYF. Full variable domain (missing parts from reference TRBV19 and TRBJ1-3): DGGITQSPKYLFRKEGQNVTLSCEQNLNHDAMYWYRQDPGQGLRLIYYSQIVNDFQKGDIAEGYSVSREKKESFPLTVTSAQKNPTAFYLCASSIGQNGNTIYFGEGSWLTVV.

The rearrangement joins TRBV20-1 to TRBJ2-1, with D possibly TRBD2 on 6 matching bases. CDR3 length: 13 residues. Germline-derived CDR1 and CDR2 are DFQATT and SNEGSKA (reference sequence). V was trimmed by 5 bases and J by 1 base, leaving 9 bases between them. The CDR3 protein is CSAADYSYNEQFF. The CDR3 bases are TGCAGTGCTGCGGACTATTCCTACAATGAGCAGTTCTTC.

There are many counts of this clonotype. The chain has TRBV2 and TRBJ2-1; 11 nucleotides agree with TRBD2. The CDR3 has 17 residues. CDR1 SNHLY and CDR2 FYNNEI come from the germline V gene. V lost 10 bases, J lost 0 bases, and 11 bases stayed unmatched. CDR3 DNA: TGTGCCATCCGTAGCGGGGGGGCCTATGGCTCCTACAATGAGCAGTTCTTC. Its protein product is CAIRSGGAYGSYNEQFF.

This clonotype turned up a few times. This CDR3 reads CATSRVEGLTDTQYF. CDR3 in DNA: TGTGCCACCAGCAGAGTTGAGGGGCTTACAGATACGCAGTATTTT. The chain links TRBV15 to TRBJ2-3; tentatively, D is TRBD1 or TRBD2 (5 bases each). The CDR3 contains 15 residues. Germline-derived CDR1 and CDR2 are LNHNV and YYDKDF (reference sequence). The V end was cut by 1 base, the J end by 3 bases, with 11 bases between.

This clonotype occurred a few times. The chain employs TRBV20-1 and TRBJ2-1; a possible D gene is TRBD1 (5 bases). V shed 0 bases and J shed 7 bases, with 22 bases lying between them. The CDR3 loop spans 17 amino acids. Germline assignment: CDR1 DFQATT and CDR2 SNEGSKA (reference sequence). This CDR3 is CSARDPLAPWGDNEQFF. CDR3 coding DNA: TGCAGTGCTAGAGATCCCCTTGCCCCATGGGGCGATAATGAGCAGTTCTTC.